The 11 T cell receptor beta chains given below trace back to one sample, sequenced in a study of cytomegalovirus exposure and HLA in healthy donors. Researchers ran the PCR with 60 Vbeta and 13 Jbeta primers. This table comes from immunoSEQ multiplex PCR, and its TCRdb copy is limited to in-frame clones, with some not included. The sample has some 110,000 clones. The sample consisted of PBMCs. The receptor source for this set is a man younger than 40 in good health and CMV-seronegative.

This sequence joins TRBV5-1 and TRBJ1-1; 9 bases are shared with TRBD1. CDR1 and CDR2 (germline): SGHRS, YFSETQ. V dropped 2 bases and J dropped 4; count of bases not matched to a gene: 6. CDR3 size: 15 residues. CDR3 DNA: TGCGCCAGCAGCTTAACACAGGGGGCCGTCACTGAAGCTTTCTTT. It encodes CASSLTQGAVTEAFF.

The rearrangement uses TRBV5-1 and TRBJ2-1, with 10 bases identical to TRBD2. After removal of 4 bases from V and 0 bases from J, the junction contained 7 bases not matched to a gene. The CDR3 extends over 17 amino acids. Germline CDR1 is SGHRS and CDR2 is YFSETQ. The DNA for the CDR3 is TGCGCCAGCAGCGCGAGACTAGCGGGCAGCTCCTACAATGAGCAGTTCTTC. Translated, it gives CASSARLAGSSYNEQFF.

The rearrangement links TRBV9 to TRBJ1-3; no definite D call. Between the trimmed V and J ends, which lost 4 bases and 0 bases, there was a span of 14 bases. There are 16 residues in the CDR3. Germline assignment: CDR1 SGDLS and CDR2 YYNGEE. The CDR3 loop is CASSPLSVRSGNTIYF. In nucleotides, the CDR3 is TGTGCCAGCAGCCCTCTCTCGGTCCGCTCTGGAAACACCATATATTTT.

The chain has TRBV4-3 and TRBJ2-3; 8 nucleotides agree with TRBD2. The CDR3 has 18 amino acids. V lost 0 bases to trimming and J lost 2 bases; unmatched junction nucleotides: 10. Germline V gene data show CDR1 as LGHNA and CDR2 as YSLEER. The CDR3 loop is CASSQDLGAGGLTDTQYF. The DNA for the CDR3 is TGCGCCAGCAGCCAAGATCTCGGTGCGGGGGGACTCACAGATACGCAGTATTTT.

On this clone: The junction and the germline gene differ at one end; a read error may be behind it. V gene TRBV5-4 combines with J gene TRBJ2-3, with a possible D match to TRBD2 (7 bases). The germline gives CDR1 SGHNT, CDR2 YYREEE (reference sequence). This CDR3 contains 15 residues. The CDR3 sequence: CASSLTPAGASTGHF. CDR3 DNA: TGTGCCAGCAGCTTGACCCCGGCGGGGGCCTCTACGGGGCATTTT.

The chain uses TRBV2 and TRBJ2-5; tentatively, D is TRBD2 (5 bases). The V end was cut by 0 bases, the J end by 4 bases, with 12 bases between. The germline V gene has CDR1 SNHLY and CDR2 FYNNEI. The CDR3 loop spans 15 amino acids. CDR3 sequence reads: CASSEAASRPETQYF. The CDR3 bases are TGTGCCAGCAGTGAAGCGGCTAGCCGCCCAGAGACCCAGTACTTC.

The rearrangement uses TRBV6-5 and TRBJ1-2, with 8 bases matching TRBD1. The CDR3 covers 14 residues. The J segment lost 2 bases and the V segment lost 6 bases, leaving 5 bases of the junction unmatched. Per germline, CDR1 MNHEY and CDR2 SVGAGI. DNA of the CDR3: TGTGCCAGCAGCCCAGGACAGGGAAACTATGGCTACACCTTC. Amino acids: CASSPGQGNYGYTF.

The V gene is TRBV5-1, the J gene TRBJ2-7; 12 bases match TRBD1. The length of the CDR3 is 15 residues. The germline V gene has CDR1 SGHRS and CDR2 YFSETQ. With 4 bases clipped from V and 4 bases from J, the junction kept 6 bases outside the gene matches. CDR3 residues: CASSEGTGGSYEQYF. The DNA of the CDR3 is TGCGCCAGCAGCGAGGGGACAGGGGGCTCGTACGAGCAGTACTTC.

The rearrangement links TRBV6-1 to TRBJ1-5; the D gene is possibly TRBD1 (5 bases). CDR3 length: 19 residues. Germline lookup yields CDR1 MNHNS and CDR2 SASEGT. V shed 0 bases and J shed 0 bases, with 18 bases lying between them. CDR3 region: CASSEAKGKGLYSNQPQHF. CDR3 DNA: TGTGCCAGCAGTGAAGCTAAAGGGAAGGGACTTTATAGCAATCAGCCCCAGCATTTT.

V gene TRBV11-2 combines with J gene TRBJ2-5; a possible D gene is TRBD2 (6 bases). The better agreement between TRBJ2-7 and the DNA end casts doubt on the J call. This CDR3 contains 15 residues. From germline, CDR1 is SGHAT and CDR2 FQNNGV. CDR3 loop: CASSLVWDSSYEQYF. Here the CDR3 DNA reads TGTGCCAGCAGCTTAGTCTGGGACTCATCCTACGAGCAGTACTTC.

The genes are TRBV11-2 and TRBJ2-7; 8 bases match TRBD1. The V segment lost 4 bases and the J segment 4 bases; nucleotides outside the gene matches: 6. The germline gives CDR1 SGHAT, CDR2 FQNNGV. This CDR3 has 14 residues. The CDR3 region is CASSSQGAIYEQYF. Written as DNA, the CDR3 is TGTGCCAGCAGCTCCCAGGGGGCTATTTACGAGCAGTACTTC.